The clone carrying this T cell receptor beta chain was observed a handful of times. Its specificity is unknown. These data come from a study of T-cell memory formation after mild COVID-19. Findings and caveats of the study: The appearance of some responding clones in pre-infection memory suggested that cross-reactive memory joined.

Amplification by 5'RACE using constant-segment primers produced TCR alpha and TCR beta cDNA libraries that carried sample barcodes and UMIs. Via MiXCR, TCRdb re-called the 5' RACE reads, giving one row per CDR3 protein. The sample records over 500,000 distinct CDR3 sequences, around a sixth being singletons. The CDR3 is 11 amino acids. From germline, CDR1 is SNHLY and CDR2 FYNNEI. Trimming stripped 6 bases from V and 3 bases from J, with 6 bases between. This receptor was identified in an adult woman who had mild COVID-19 (a few samples of this study predate the infection). Cell type and time point are not known. Sample: PBMCs or a T cell subset sorted from them (not recorded which). The V gene is TRBV2, the J gene TRBJ2-7; D uncertain. CDR3 in DNA: TGTGCCAGCAGGATCTTCTACGAGCAGTACTTC. Translated, it gives CASRIFYEQYF. Filled out from reference TRBV2 and TRBJ2-7, the complete variable domain reads EPEVTQTPSHQVTQMGQEVILRCVPISNHLYFYWYRQILGQKVEFLVSFYNNEISEKSEIFDDQFSVERPDGSNFTLKIRSTKLEDSAMYFCASRIFYEQYFGPGTRLTVT.